The T cell receptor beta chain under discussion was sequenced for a study of blood T cell repertoires in COVID-19. At the level of the study: Sources were T cells, B-cell-depleted T cells, or PBMCs; the material itself was cDNA or gDNA.

Germline-derived CDR1 and CDR2 are KGHSH and LQKENI. The ends lost 8 bases at V and 6 bases at J; junction bases unmatched: 8. CDR3 size: 14 residues. The sample holds a few counts of this clone. Original analysis: It was from reference gene primer amplification that nucleated cell counts were estimated. Produced via immunoSEQ multiplex PCR; TCRdb's table is partial and in-frame only. V and J calls plus clone size are reproduced from that table; the DNA served to infer D and trimming. The data show roughly 250,000 clones, more than 75% seen once. Across about two dozen US areas, participants ranged in age from roughly 18 to 95 years. In Cohort 3, a recovered donor had either two negative PCRs, clearance, or symptom resolution.

Material for sequencing was PBMCs or T cells enriched from blood (not recorded which). This clonotype was obtained from a woman aged 50 to 60 who had recovered from COVID-19. The V and J genes are TRBV18 and TRBJ2-1; the match to TRBD1 covers 9 bases. Here the CDR3 DNA reads TGTGCCAGCCAAACAGGGGGCGCGTCCAATGAGCAGTTCTTC. Amino acids: CASQTGGASNEQFF. Together with reference TRBV18 and TRBJ2-1, the CDR3 gives the full variable domain: NAGVMQNPRHLVRRRGQEARLRCSPMKGHSHVYWYRQLPEEGLKFMVYLQKENIIDESGMPKERFSAEFPKEGPSILRIQQVVRGDSAAYFCASQTGGASNEQFFGPGTRLTVL.